This is a list of T cell receptor beta chains from one sample in a study of T cell responses to AZD1222 COVID-19 vaccine. Repertoires were generated with immunoSEQ multiplex PCR, while TCRdb's copy carries only in-frame clones and drops some. The data show about 160,000 clones, around 92% seen once. Sequenced here: peripheral blood, sampled on day 0 of MenACWY control vaccination. The receptors were sampled from an adult in good health. Both conserved end residues are trimmed from each CDR3.

v_gene: TRBV15
len: 13
CDR3aa: ATSRGAPPYNEQF

v_gene: TRBV2
len: 10
CDR3aa: ASSFSTPGYT

v_gene: TRBV29-1
len: 13
CDR3aa: SATYPPTGSYEQY

v_gene: TRBV12-3/TRBV12-4
len: 11
CDR3aa: ASTLGHIYEQY

v_gene: TRBV19
len: 12
CDR3aa: ASSIRAIGSGYT

v_gene: TRBV18
len: 13
CDR3aa: ASSLANLLGDTQY

v_gene: TRBV27
len: 12
CDR3aa: ASSLMSATGELF

v_gene: TRBV9
len: 12
CDR3aa: ASSTDPGQGRNT

v_gene: TRBV13
len: 13
CDR3aa: ASSLGGSSGNTIY

v_gene: TRBV5-1
len: 15
CDR3aa: ASSFGPLAGGLNEQF

v_gene: TRBV18
len: 13
CDR3aa: ASSPPGGSSYEQY

v_gene: TRBV5-1
len: 12
CDR3aa: ASSSTGTVGEQF

v_gene: TRBV4-1
len: 14
CDR3aa: ASGVGAGGSTGELF

v_gene: TRBV27
len: 16
CDR3aa: ASSPGTGGHSSYNEQF

v_gene: TRBV12-3/TRBV12-4
len: 10
CDR3aa: ASIRGRTEAF

v_gene: TRBV27
len: 12
CDR3aa: ASSFGGANTEAF

v_gene: TRBV5-1
len: 13
CDR3aa: ASSLDRGRNSPLH

v_gene: TRBV29-1
len: 11
CDR3aa: SIIPQGAGELF

v_gene: TRBV15
len: 15
CDR3aa: ATSRAFGLAGAYEQY

v_gene: TRBV4-2
len: 15
CDR3aa: ASSQDPSGSSYNEQF

v_gene: TRBV19
len: 17
CDR3aa: ASTTLGMAGGVSNQPQH

v_gene: TRBV28
len: 11
CDR3aa: ASSLSGGAKLF

v_gene: TRBV28
len: 10
CDR3aa: ASRKGHQPQH

v_gene: TRBV25-1
len: 13
CDR3aa: ASSESGTFHNEQF

v_gene: TRBV10-1
len: 14
CDR3aa: ASSEPNDRGGNGYT

v_gene: TRBV21-1
len: 11
CDR3aa: ASRTWRYHEQY

v_gene: TRBV6-2/TRBV6-3
len: 11
CDR3aa: ASRPRGRETQY

v_gene: TRBV6-4
len: 13
CDR3aa: ASSARTGANTEAF

v_gene: TRBV6-1
len: 15
CDR3aa: ASSELVGGIGNSPLH

v_gene: TRBV4-3
len: 11
CDR3aa: ASSSAWGTEAF

v_gene: TRBV19
len: 13
CDR3aa: ASSTRGRRANVLT

v_gene: TRBV27
len: 9
CDR3aa: ASSWGAEQF

v_gene: TRBV7-7
len: 11
CDR3aa: AIKPWGTGELF

v_gene: TRBV6-5
len: 13
CDR3aa: ASRVDRGNADTQY

v_gene: TRBV7-2
len: 14
CDR3aa: ASSSRAGDSSYEQY

v_gene: TRBV7-3
len: 12
CDR3aa: ASSRDRWNSPLH

v_gene: TRBV25-1
len: 15
CDR3aa: ASSPPGTGGRRNTIY

v_gene: TRBV30
len: 13
CDR3aa: AWEASGQGAGEQY

v_gene: TRBV12-3/TRBV12-4
len: 10
CDR3aa: ASSRFQGARY

v_gene: TRBV4-2
len: 13
CDR3aa: ASSPRSGSHNEQF

v_gene: TRBV14
len: 16
CDR3aa: ASSPRRGLVVPYNEQF

v_gene: TRBV9
len: 14
CDR3aa: ASSGRTPLSNYGYT

v_gene: TRBV7-9
len: 13
CDR3aa: ASSLARDENYGYT

v_gene: TRBV19
len: 15
CDR3aa: ASSLDGRGWGYNEQF

v_gene: TRBV3-1/TRBV3-2
len: 13
CDR3aa: ASSPITGINNEQF

v_gene: TRBV6-1
len: 11
CDR3aa: ASSEEGIFSAF

v_gene: TRBV2
len: 13
CDR3aa: ASSEGTNADTEAF

v_gene: TRBV28
len: 14
CDR3aa: ASSANSGSGSDTQY

v_gene: TRBV7-8
len: 13
CDR3aa: ASSKRGQRNTEAF

v_gene: TRBV7-2
len: 12
CDR3aa: ASSLGGTNEKLF

v_gene: TRBV5-5
len: 14
CDR3aa: ASSLYLGLAGAEQF

v_gene: TRBV12-3/TRBV12-4
len: 9
CDR3aa: ASSRTGEAF

v_gene: TRBV3-1/TRBV3-2
len: 15
CDR3aa: ASSQDQRGLNTGELF

v_gene: TRBV19
len: 13
CDR3aa: ASSIRQGGIDTQY